These T cell receptor beta chains were read from a single sample in a study of T cells after yellow fever vaccination. TCRdb reprocessed the 5' RACE reads via MiXCR and lists one record per CDR3 protein. This sample carries about 340,000 distinct CDR3 sequences, approximately 12% of them seen once, and the ten largest clones take approximately 3.4%. Sequencing was performed on CD4+ T cells sorted from PBMCs, taken 15 days after the yellow fever booster vaccination. Receptors were obtained from a young man who received the YFV17D yellow fever vaccine. Both conserved end residues are part of each CDR3. A D gene is named only where the DNA matches it firmly. Not all rows give a size; the values are once, few, many and, for expanded clones, a class.

clone size	V gene	J gene	D gene	CDR3 DNA	CDR3 protein
-	TRBV6-1	TRBJ2-2	-	TGTGCCAGCATGAATCCCGTCGGACAGCTACACACCGGGGAGCTGTTTTTT	CASMNPVGQLHTGELFF
many	TRBV28	TRBJ2-5	TRBD2	TGTGCCAGCAGTCTGGGACTAGCGACCGGCGAGACCCAGTACTTC	CASSLGLATGETQYF
few	TRBV7-8	TRBJ2-7	-	TGTGCCAGCAGCATCCGAGGGGGAGAGTACGAGCAGTACTTC	CASSIRGGEYEQYF
many	TRBV4-2	TRBJ2-1	TRBD2	TGTGCCAGCAGCCAAGATCTGCGACTAGCGGGGGCCAACTTC	CASSQDLRLAGANF
many	TRBV4-1	TRBJ1-2	-	TGCGCCAGCAGCCAATTTCGTAGGGATACCCGCAACTATGGCTACACCTTC	CASSQFRRDTRNYGYTF
many	TRBV5-1	TRBJ2-3	-	TGCGCCAGCAGCTTGTCACTAGCCGATACGCAGTATTTT	CASSLSLADTQYF
-	TRBV6-5	TRBJ2-5	-	TGTGCCAGCAGTTACTCGATGAGGGGGGAGACCCAGTACTTC	CASSYSMRGETQYF
few	TRBV5-1	TRBJ2-3	-	TGCGCCAGCAGCGCTCCCGGAGGGGGGGCCGGGGATACGCAGTATTTT	CASSAPGGGAGDTQYF
few	TRBV25-1	TRBJ2-2	-	TGTGCCAGCAAGAGGAACACCGGGGAGCTGTTTTTT	CASKRNTGELFF
few	TRBV7-2	TRBJ1-6	-	TGTGCCAGCAGCATTTACAGAGATAATTCACCCCTCCACTTT	CASSIYRDNSPLHF